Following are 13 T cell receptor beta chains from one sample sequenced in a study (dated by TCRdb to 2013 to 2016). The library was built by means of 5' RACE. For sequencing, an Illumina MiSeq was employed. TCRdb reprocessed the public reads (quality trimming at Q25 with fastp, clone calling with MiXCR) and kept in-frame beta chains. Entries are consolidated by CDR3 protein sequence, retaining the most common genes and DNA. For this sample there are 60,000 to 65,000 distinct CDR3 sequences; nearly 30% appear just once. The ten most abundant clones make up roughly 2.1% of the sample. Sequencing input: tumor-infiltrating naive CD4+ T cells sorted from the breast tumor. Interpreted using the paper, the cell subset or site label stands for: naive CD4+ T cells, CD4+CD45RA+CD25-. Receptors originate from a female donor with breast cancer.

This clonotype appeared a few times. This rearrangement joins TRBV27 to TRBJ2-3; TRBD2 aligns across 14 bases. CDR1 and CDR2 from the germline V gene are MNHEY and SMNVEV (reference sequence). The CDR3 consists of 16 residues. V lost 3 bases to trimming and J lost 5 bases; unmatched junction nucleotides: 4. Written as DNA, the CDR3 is TGTGCCAGCAGTTTCCGGACTAGCGGGAGGATAGATACGCAGTATTTT. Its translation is CASSFRTSGRIDTQYF.

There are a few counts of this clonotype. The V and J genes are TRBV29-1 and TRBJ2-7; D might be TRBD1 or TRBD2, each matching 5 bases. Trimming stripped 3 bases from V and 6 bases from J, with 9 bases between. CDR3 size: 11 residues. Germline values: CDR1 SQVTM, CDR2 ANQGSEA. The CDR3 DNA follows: TGCAGCGTTGAGTCCGGGGCCGAGCAGTACTTC. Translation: CSVESGAEQYF.

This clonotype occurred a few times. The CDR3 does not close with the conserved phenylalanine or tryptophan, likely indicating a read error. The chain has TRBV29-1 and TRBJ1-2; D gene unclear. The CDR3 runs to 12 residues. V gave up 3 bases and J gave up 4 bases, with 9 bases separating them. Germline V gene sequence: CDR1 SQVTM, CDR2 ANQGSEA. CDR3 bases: TGCAGCGTTGATGGACTTAGCTATGGCTACACCCTC. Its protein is CSVDGLSYGYTL.

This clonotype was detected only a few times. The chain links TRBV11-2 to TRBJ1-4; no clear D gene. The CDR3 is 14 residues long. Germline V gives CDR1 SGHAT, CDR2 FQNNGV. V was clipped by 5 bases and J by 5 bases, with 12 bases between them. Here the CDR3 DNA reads TGTGCCAGCAGCCCCCGACCCGACAATGAAAAACTGTTTTTT. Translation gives CASSPRPDNEKLFF.

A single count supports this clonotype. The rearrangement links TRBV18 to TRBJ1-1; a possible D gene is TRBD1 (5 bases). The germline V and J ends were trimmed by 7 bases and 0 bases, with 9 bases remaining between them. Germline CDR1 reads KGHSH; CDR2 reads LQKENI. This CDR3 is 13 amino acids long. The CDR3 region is CASLAGMNTEAFF. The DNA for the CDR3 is TGTGCCAGCTTAGCAGGGATGAACACTGAAGCTTTCTTT.

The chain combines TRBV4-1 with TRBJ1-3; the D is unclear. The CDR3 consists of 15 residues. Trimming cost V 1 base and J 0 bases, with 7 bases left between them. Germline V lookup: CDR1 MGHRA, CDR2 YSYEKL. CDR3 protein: CASSQGGYSGNTIYF. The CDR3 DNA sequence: TGCGCCAGCAGCCAAGGAGGTTACTCTGGAAACACCATATATTTT.

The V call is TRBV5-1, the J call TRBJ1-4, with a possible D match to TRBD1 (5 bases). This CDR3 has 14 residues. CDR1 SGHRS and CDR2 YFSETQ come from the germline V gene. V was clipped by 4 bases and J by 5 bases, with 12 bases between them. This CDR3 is CASSLGTANEKLFF. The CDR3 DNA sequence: TGCGCCAGCAGCCTAGGGACGGCCAATGAAAAACTGTTTTTT.

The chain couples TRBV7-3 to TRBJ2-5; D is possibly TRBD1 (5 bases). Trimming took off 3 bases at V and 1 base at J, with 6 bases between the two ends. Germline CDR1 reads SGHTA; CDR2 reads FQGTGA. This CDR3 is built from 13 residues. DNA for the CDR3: TGTGCCAGCAGCTTGGGGCGCCAAGAGACCCAGTACTTC. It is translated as CASSLGRQETQYF. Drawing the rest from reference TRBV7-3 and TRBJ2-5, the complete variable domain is GAGVSQTPSNKVTEKGKYVELRCDPISGHTALYWYRQSLGQGPEFLIYFQGTGAADDSGLPNDRFFAVRPEGSVSTLKIQRTERGDSAVYLCASSLGRQETQYFGPGTRLLVL.

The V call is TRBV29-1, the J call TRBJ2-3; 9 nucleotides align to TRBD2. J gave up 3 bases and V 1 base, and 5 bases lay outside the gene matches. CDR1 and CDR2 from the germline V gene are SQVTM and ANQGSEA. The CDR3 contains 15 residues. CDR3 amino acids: CSVEGAGGGTDTQYF. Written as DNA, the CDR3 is TGCAGCGTTGAAGGAGCGGGGGGTGGTACAGATACGCAGTATTTT.

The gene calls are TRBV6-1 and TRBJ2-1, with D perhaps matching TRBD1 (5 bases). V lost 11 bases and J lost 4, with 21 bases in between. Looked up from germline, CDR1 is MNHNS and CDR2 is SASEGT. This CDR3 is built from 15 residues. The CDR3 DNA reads TGTGCCGGCACCTCAGGGCAGGGTCCTTACAATGAGCAGTTCTTC. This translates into CAGTSGQGPYNEQFF.

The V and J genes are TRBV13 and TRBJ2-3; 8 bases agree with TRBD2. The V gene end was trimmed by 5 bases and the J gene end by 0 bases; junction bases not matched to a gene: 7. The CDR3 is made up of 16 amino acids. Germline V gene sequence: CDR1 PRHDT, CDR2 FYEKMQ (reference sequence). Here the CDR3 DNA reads TGTGCCAGCAGCGTTACTAGCGGAACTAGCACAGATACGCAGTATTTT. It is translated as CASSVTSGTSTDTQYF.

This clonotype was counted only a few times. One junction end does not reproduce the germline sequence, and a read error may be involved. The CDR3 loop is CASSQSGNPGAQQFF. CDR3 sequence (DNA): TGCGCCAGCAGCCAAAGCGGCAATCCAGGGGCGCAGCAGTTCTTC. The rearrangement links TRBV7-9 to TRBJ2-1; weak D call: TRBD1 (6 bases). The CDR3 length is 15 residues. Germline CDR1 and CDR2: SEHNR and FQNEAQ (reference sequence).

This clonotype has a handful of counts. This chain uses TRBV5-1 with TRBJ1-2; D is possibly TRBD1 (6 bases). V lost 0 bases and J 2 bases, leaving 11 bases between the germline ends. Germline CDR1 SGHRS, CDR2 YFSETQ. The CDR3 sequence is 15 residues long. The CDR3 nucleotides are TGCGCCAGCAGCTTGGGGGGGCAGAAGAACTATGGCTACACCTTC. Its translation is CASSLGGQKNYGYTF.